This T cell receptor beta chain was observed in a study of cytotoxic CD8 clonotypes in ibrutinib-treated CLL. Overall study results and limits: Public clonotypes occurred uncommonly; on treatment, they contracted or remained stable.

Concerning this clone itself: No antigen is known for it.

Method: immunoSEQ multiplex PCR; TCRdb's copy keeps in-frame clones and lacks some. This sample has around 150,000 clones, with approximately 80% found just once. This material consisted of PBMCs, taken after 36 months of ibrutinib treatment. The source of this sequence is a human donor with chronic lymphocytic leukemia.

The CDR3 DNA sequence: TGTGCCAGCAGCCTAGGACAGGGGCGCGAGCAGTACTTC. Protein: CASSLGQGREQYF. This sequence joins TRBV11-2 and TRBJ2-7; 9 positions agree with TRBD1. The CDR3 contains 13 residues. CDR1 is SGHAT and CDR2 is FQNNGV in the germline V gene. The junction had 5 bases not matched to a gene; V was cut back by 5 bases and J by 6 bases.